The 5 T cell receptor beta chains listed next were all sequenced from one sample in a study of T cell responses to AZD1222 COVID-19 vaccine. Assay: immunoSEQ multiplex PCR; the TCRdb copy retains only in-frame clones and omits some. Of about 150,000 clones listed, approximately 89% were seen once; the top ten hold around 2.1%. Here the sequenced sample was peripheral blood, taken on day 0 of AZD1222 vaccination. The receptors stem from an adult in good health.

The chain uses TRBV24-1 and TRBJ2-5; D is unresolved. The CDR3 contains 13 residues. Trimming shortened V by 6 bases and J by 0 bases, and 7 bases separated the two germline ends. Germline CDR1 reads KGHDR; CDR2 reads SFDVKD. CDR3 nucleotide sequence: TGTGCCACCAGTCCGTGGGACCAAGAGACCCAGTACTTC. Translated, it gives CATSPWDQETQYF.

The chain has TRBV10-3 and TRBJ2-6, with D perhaps matching TRBD1 (6 bases). This CDR3 has 15 residues. V lost 4 bases and J lost 1, with 8 bases in between. The germline gives CDR1 ENHRY, CDR2 SYGVKD. The CDR3 sequence: CAISADRSGANVLTF. DNA of the CDR3: TGTGCCATCAGTGCCGACAGGTCTGGGGCCAACGTCCTGACTTTC.

This sequence joins TRBV5-1 and TRBJ2-3; D unresolved. Trimming removed 4 bases at V and 4 bases at J, with 16 bases between. Germline V gene lookup returns CDR1 SGHRS and CDR2 YFSETQ. The CDR3 is 15 residues long. CDR3 nucleotides: TGCGCCAGCAGCCTGCTGCAGGCTCGTGCAGATACGCAGTATTTT. This codes for CASSLLQARADTQYF.

This sequence joins TRBV24-1 and TRBJ2-7, with TRBD1 matching over 7 bases. The CDR3 runs to 16 residues. CDR1 and CDR2 from the germline V gene are KGHDR and SFDVKD. J was trimmed by 2 bases and V by 9 bases; bases with no gene match: 15. DNA for the CDR3: TGTGCCACCCCGGACAATGCGAGGGACAGCACCTACGAGCAGTACTTC. It encodes CATPDNARDSTYEQYF.

This chain joins TRBV6-5 and TRBJ2-1, with 7 bases fitting TRBD2. Germline V gene data show CDR1 as MNHEY and CDR2 as SVGAGI. This CDR3 comprises 14 residues. With 6 bases clipped from V and 4 bases from J, the junction kept 6 bases outside the gene matches. CDR3 sequence reads: CASRKGGDYNEQFF. CDR3 nucleotides: TGTGCCAGCAGGAAGGGAGGGGATTACAATGAGCAGTTCTTC.